This TCR beta chain was retrieved from a study of blood T cell repertoires in COVID-19. Original processing notes: Nucleated cell counts were estimated from reference gene primer amplification. Sequencing used immunoSEQ multiplex PCR; TCRdb keeps in-frame clones, though not all of them. The V and J calls and clone size come from that table; D and trimming were worked out from the DNA. The profile shows some 99,000 clones, more than 65% of them singletons. The CDR3 covers 15 residues. The trim removed 0 bases at V and 6 bases at J, leaving 4 bases unmatched. Germline V CDR1 and CDR2: LGHNA, YNFKEQ. This sequence joins TRBV4-2 and TRBJ2-5, with 10 bases that match TRBD2. Sequenced sample: peripheral blood. This sequence was found in a woman at least 80 years old with active or convalescent COVID-19. The CDR3 DNA reads as TGTGCCAGCAGCCAAGATCTTAGCGGGAGGAAGACCCAGTACTTC. Translating it yields CASSQDLSGRKTQYF.